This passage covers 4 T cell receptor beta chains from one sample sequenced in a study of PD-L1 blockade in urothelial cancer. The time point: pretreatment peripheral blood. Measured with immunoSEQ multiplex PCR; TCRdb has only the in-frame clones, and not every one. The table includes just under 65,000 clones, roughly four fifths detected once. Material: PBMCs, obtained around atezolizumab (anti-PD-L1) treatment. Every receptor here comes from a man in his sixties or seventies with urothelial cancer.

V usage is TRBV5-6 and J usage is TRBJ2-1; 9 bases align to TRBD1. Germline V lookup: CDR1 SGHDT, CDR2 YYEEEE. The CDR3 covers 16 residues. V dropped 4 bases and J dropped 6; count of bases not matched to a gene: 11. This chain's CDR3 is CASSEFDRGKVNEQFF. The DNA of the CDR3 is TGTGCCAGCAGCGAATTTGACAGGGGGAAGGTCAATGAGCAGTTCTTC.

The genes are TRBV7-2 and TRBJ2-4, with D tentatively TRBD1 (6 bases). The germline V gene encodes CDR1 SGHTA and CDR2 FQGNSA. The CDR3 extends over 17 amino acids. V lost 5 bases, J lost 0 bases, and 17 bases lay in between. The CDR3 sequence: CASSIQTGQLAKNIQYF. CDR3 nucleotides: TGTGCCAGCAGCATTCAAACAGGGCAACTAGCCAAAAACATTCAGTACTTC.

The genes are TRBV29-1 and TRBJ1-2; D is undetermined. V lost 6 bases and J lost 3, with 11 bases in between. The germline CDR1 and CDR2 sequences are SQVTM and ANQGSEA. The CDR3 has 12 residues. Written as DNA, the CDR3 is TGCAGCGTGGCACCCCAGGACTATGGCTACACCTTC. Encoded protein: CSVAPQDYGYTF.

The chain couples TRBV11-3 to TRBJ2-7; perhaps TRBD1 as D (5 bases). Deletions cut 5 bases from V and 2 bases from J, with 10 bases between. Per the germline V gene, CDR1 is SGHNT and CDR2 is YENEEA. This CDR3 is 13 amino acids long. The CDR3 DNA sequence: TGTGCCAGCAGCCTTGGGGCGGCCTACGAGCAGTACTTC. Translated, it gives CASSLGAAYEQYF.